This T cell receptor (beta chain) was sequenced for a study of blood T cell repertoires in COVID-19. Seattle's enrolled individuals joined amid active infection and were then monitored longitudinally. Libraries were prepared by immunoSEQ multiplex PCR; TCRdb keeps only in-frame clonotypes and omits some of them. This sample has about 170,000 clones, with around 84% found just once. This clone showed up just a few times. The clonotype comes from an elderly woman with COVID-19, enrolled during active disease. Sequencing was carried out using peripheral blood.

CDR3 protein: CASSPTVPSSYEQYF. The CDR3 nucleotides read TGTGCCAGCAGCCCGACAGTACCAAGCTCCTACGAGCAGTACTTC. The chain combines TRBV7-9 with TRBJ2-7, with D tentatively TRBD1 (5 bases). This CDR3 has 15 residues. Per the germline V gene, CDR1 is SEHNR and CDR2 is FQNEAQ (reference sequence). Trimming left V 5 bases short and J 0 bases short, with 14 bases between.